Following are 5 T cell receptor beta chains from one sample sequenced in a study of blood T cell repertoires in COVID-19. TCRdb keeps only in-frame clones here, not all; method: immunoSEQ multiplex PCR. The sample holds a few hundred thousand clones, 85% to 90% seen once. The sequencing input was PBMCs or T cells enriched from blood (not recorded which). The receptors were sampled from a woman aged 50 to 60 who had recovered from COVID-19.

In nucleotides, the CDR3 is TGTGCCAGTAGTATAGGCCGTCGGCGGCCGGGCACTGAAGCTTTCTTT. Amino acids: CASSIGRRRPGTEAFF. The V and J genes are TRBV19 and TRBJ1-1; no firm D call. Trimming took 1 base from V and 4 from J, leaving 16 bases between them. From germline, CDR1 is LNHDA and CDR2 SQIVND (reference sequence). The CDR3 contains 16 residues. Complete variable domain (other parts from reference TRBV19 and TRBJ1-1): DGGITQSPKYLFRKEGQNVTLSCEQNLNHDAMYWYRQDPGQGLRLIYYSQIVNDFQKGDIAEGYSVSREKKESFPLTVTSAQKNPTAFYLCASSIGRRRPGTEAFFGQGTRLTVV.

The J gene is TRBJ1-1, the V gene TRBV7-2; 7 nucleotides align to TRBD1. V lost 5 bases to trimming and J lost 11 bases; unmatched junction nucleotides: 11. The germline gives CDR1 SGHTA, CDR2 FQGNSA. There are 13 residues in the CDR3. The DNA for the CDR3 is TGTGCCAGCAGCGAGTGGGACAGACGCTCTGCTTTCTTT. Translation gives CASSEWDRRSAFF.

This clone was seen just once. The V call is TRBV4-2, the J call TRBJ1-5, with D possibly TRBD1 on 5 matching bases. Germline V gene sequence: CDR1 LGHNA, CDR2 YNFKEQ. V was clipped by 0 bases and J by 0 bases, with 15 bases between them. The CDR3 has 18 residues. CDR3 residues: CASSQEGQGTYSNQPQHF. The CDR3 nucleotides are TGTGCCAGCAGCCAAGAGGGGCAGGGAACCTATAGCAATCAGCCCCAGCATTTT.

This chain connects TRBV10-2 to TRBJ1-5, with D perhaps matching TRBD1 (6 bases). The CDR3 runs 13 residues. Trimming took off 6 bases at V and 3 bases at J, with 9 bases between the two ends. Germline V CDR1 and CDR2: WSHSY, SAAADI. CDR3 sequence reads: CASRGQFNQPQHF. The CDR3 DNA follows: TGCGCCAGCAGAGGACAGTTCAATCAGCCCCAGCATTTT.

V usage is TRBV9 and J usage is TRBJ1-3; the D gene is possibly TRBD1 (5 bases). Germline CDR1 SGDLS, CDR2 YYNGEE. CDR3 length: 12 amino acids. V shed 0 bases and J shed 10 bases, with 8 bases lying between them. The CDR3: CASSVVGGTIYF. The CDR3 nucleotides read TGTGCCAGCAGCGTAGTCGGGGGGACCATATATTTT.